Listed below are T cell receptor beta chains from one sample, sequenced in a study of T cell responses to AZD1222 COVID-19 vaccine. Some clones are missing from TCRdb's copy, which holds only in-frame ones; the method was immunoSEQ multiplex PCR. The table shows some 150,000 clones, with 70% to 90% occurring only once. The specimen was peripheral blood, collected 28 days after the second dose of the MenACWY control vaccine. Source of these receptors: an adult who received the MenACWY meningococcal vaccine as a control. CDR3s include the opening cysteine and the closing phenylalanine or tryptophan. Each record gives: D gene, J gene, CDR3 length, V gene, clone size, CDR3 DNA, CDR3 protein. The D gene is left open where the match is weak. Clone size is given for some rows only: seen once, a few or many times, or a class if the clone is expanded.

D: -
J: TRBJ2-5
length: 14
V: TRBV6-1
size: -
DNA: TGTGCCAGCAGTGAAAGGGCAGCTCAAGAGACCCAGTACTTC
CDR3: CASSERAAQETQYF

D: -
J: TRBJ1-4
length: 16
V: TRBV25-1
size: -
DNA: TGTGCCAGCAGTGAAAGCGTGGGGTTAACTAATGAAAAACTGTTTTTT
CDR3: CASSESVGLTNEKLFF

D: TRBD1
J: TRBJ2-7
length: 16
V: TRBV3-1/TRBV3-2
size: -
DNA: TGTGCCAGCAGCCGAAGGACAGGGCCACCTGCGGTCGAGCAGTACTTC
CDR3: CASSRRTGPPAVEQYF

D: -
J: TRBJ1-2
length: 15
V: TRBV7-3
size: -
DNA: TGTGCCAGCAGCTTATCGGGACAACGATCCTATGGCTACACCTTC
CDR3: CASSLSGQRSYGYTF

D: -
J: TRBJ1-4
length: 15
V: TRBV28
size: -
DNA: TGTGCCAGCAGTCCCCCAGGCTGGGATAATGAAAAACTGTTTTTT
CDR3: CASSPPGWDNEKLFF

D: -
J: TRBJ1-5
length: 15
V: TRBV19
size: few
DNA: TGTGCCAGTAGGGGGCCGGGAGTAAGCAATCAGCCCCAGCATTTT
CDR3: CASRGPGVSNQPQHF

D: -
J: TRBJ1-1
length: 13
V: TRBV10-3
size: -
DNA: TGTGCCATCAGGGGGACATCGACCGGTGGAGCTTTCTTT
CDR3: CAIRGTSTGGAFF

D: -
J: TRBJ1-6
length: 18
V: TRBV5-6
size: -
DNA: TGTGCCAGCAGCCCTCGGGGGCGGCAGAGCTCCTATAATTCACCCCTCCACTTT
CDR3: CASSPRGRQSSYNSPLHF

D: -
J: TRBJ2-3
length: 14
V: TRBV7-2
size: -
DNA: TGTGCCAGCAGCCGTGGGTGGGGCACAGATACGCAGTATTTT
CDR3: CASSRGWGTDTQYF

D: -
J: TRBJ1-6
length: 13
V: TRBV7-2
size: -
DNA: TGTGCCAGCAGCTTAGTGCCTAATTCACCCCTCCACTTT
CDR3: CASSLVPNSPLHF

D: TRBD2
J: TRBJ2-7
length: 16
V: TRBV18
size: -
DNA: TGTGCCAGCTCACCGGGTATGACTAGCGGAGACTACGAGCAGTACTTC
CDR3: CASSPGMTSGDYEQYF

D: -
J: TRBJ1-5
length: 14
V: TRBV5-1
size: once
DNA: TGCGCCAGCAGCTTGAAAGGGGGCAATCAGCCCCAGCATTTT
CDR3: CASSLKGGNQPQHF

D: -
J: TRBJ1-4
length: 15
V: TRBV5-1
size: -
DNA: TGCGCCAGCAGCTTGGGGATTTTTTCCGGGGAAAAACTGTTTTTT
CDR3: CASSLGIFSGEKLFF

D: TRBD1
J: TRBJ2-2
length: 16
V: TRBV5-1
size: once
DNA: TGCGCCAGCAGCTTGCGACAGGGCCCTAACACCGGGGAGCTGTTTTTT
CDR3: CASSLRQGPNTGELFF

D: -
J: TRBJ2-7
length: 12
V: TRBV27
size: -
DNA: TGTGCCAGCGCCGACTTAAGCTACGAGCAGTACTTC
CDR3: CASADLSYEQYF

D: TRBD1
J: TRBJ1-3
length: 16
V: TRBV11-2
size: -
DNA: TGTGCCAGCAGCAGACAGGGGGAGTTCTCTGGAAACACCATATATTTT
CDR3: CASSRQGEFSGNTIYF

D: -
J: TRBJ1-1
length: 18
V: TRBV18
size: -
DNA: TGTGCCAGCTCACCACCGAAATGGGGCATCATAAGGGACACTGAAGCTTTCTTT
CDR3: CASSPPKWGIIRDTEAFF

D: TRBD2
J: TRBJ2-1
length: 15
V: TRBV10-3
size: -
DNA: TGTGCCATCAGTGCGTCTAGCGGGAACTACAATGAGCAGTTCTTC
CDR3: CAISASSGNYNEQFF

D: -
J: TRBJ1-1
length: 11
V: TRBV28
size: -
DNA: TGTGCCAGTCGAGGAGGGAATGAAGCTTTCTTT
CDR3: CASRGGNEAFF

D: TRBD2
J: TRBJ2-7
length: 16
V: TRBV7-2
size: -
DNA: TGTGCCAGCAGCCGCCGGACTAGCGGGGTATCCTACGAGCAGTACTTC
CDR3: CASSRRTSGVSYEQYF

D: -
J: TRBJ1-2
length: 13
V: TRBV5-1
size: -
DNA: TGCGCCAGCAGTACCCTCACCCCCGGGGGCTACACCTTC
CDR3: CASSTLTPGGYTF

D: -
J: TRBJ1-6
length: 18
V: TRBV7-6
size: -
DNA: TGTGCCAGCAGCTTAGACTTTCCTGGGAGATCCTATAATTCACCCCTCCACTTT
CDR3: CASSLDFPGRSYNSPLHF

D: -
J: TRBJ1-2
length: 13
V: TRBV5-1
size: -
DNA: TGCGCCAGCAGCTCACCACAGGGAGATGGCTACACCTTC
CDR3: CASSSPQGDGYTF

D: -
J: TRBJ2-2
length: 16
V: TRBV4-3
size: -
DNA: TGCGCCAGCAGCCAAGTAGGGGGGGCCCCGGGCGGGGAGCTGTTTTTT
CDR3: CASSQVGGAPGGELFF

D: -
J: TRBJ2-5
length: 17
V: TRBV3-1/TRBV3-2
size: -
DNA: TGTGCCAGCAGCTCCAAGTCGAACAGGAACTCGATGTGGACCCAGTACTTC
CDR3: CASSSKSNRNSMWTQYF

D: -
J: TRBJ1-1
length: 11
V: TRBV11-2
size: -
DNA: TGTGCCAGCACCGGGGGAGGGAATGCTTTCTTT
CDR3: CASTGGGNAFF

D: TRBD1
J: TRBJ1-1
length: 16
V: TRBV14
size: -
DNA: TGTGCCAGCAGCCGCCGAACAGGGGGATTGAACACTGAAGCTTTCTTT
CDR3: CASSRRTGGLNTEAFF

D: -
J: TRBJ1-5
length: 14
V: TRBV2
size: -
DNA: TGTGCCACCAGGGAGGGGCGGAACAATCAGCCCCAGCATTTT
CDR3: CATREGRNNQPQHF

D: -
J: TRBJ1-2
length: 14
V: TRBV7-2
size: -
DNA: TGTGCCAGCAGCCCAGAGGGAAGAGCTGGGGGCTACACCTTC
CDR3: CASSPEGRAGGYTF

D: TRBD2
J: TRBJ2-1
length: 16
V: TRBV10-3
size: -
DNA: TGTGCCATCAGTGGTGATAGCGGGAGCTCCTACAATGAGCAGTTCTTC
CDR3: CAISGDSGSSYNEQFF

D: -
J: TRBJ1-4
length: 14
V: TRBV28
size: -
DNA: TGTGCCAGCAGTCTCCCTGGCACTAATGAAAAACTGTTTTTT
CDR3: CASSLPGTNEKLFF

D: -
J: TRBJ1-4
length: 14
V: TRBV5-1
size: few
DNA: TGCGCCAGCAGCTTGCGCCAGGGCGGAGAAAAACTGTTTTTT
CDR3: CASSLRQGGEKLFF

D: TRBD1
J: TRBJ2-5
length: 16
V: TRBV3-1/TRBV3-2
size: few
DNA: TGTGCCAGCAGCCCCTACCCCCGACAGGGCGGCAAGACCCAGTACTTC
CDR3: CASSPYPRQGGKTQYF

D: TRBD2
J: TRBJ2-7
length: 16
V: TRBV11-3
size: once
DNA: TGTGCCAGCAGCTTAGATGGCGGGAGTGGTACCTACGAGCAGTACTTC
CDR3: CASSLDGGSGTYEQYF

D: -
J: TRBJ2-3
length: 14
V: TRBV9
size: -
DNA: TGTGCCAGCAGCGTATATCCTAGCACAGATACGCAGTATTTT
CDR3: CASSVYPSTDTQYF

D: TRBD1
J: TRBJ2-1
length: 15
V: TRBV7-3
size: -
DNA: TGTGCCAGCACCGAAACAGGGGGCTCCTACAATGAGCAGTTCTTC
CDR3: CASTETGGSYNEQFF

D: TRBD2
J: TRBJ2-7
length: 13
V: TRBV6-5
size: -
DNA: TGTGCCAGCAGTCGGGGGGGGAACTACGAGCAGTACTTC
CDR3: CASSRGGNYEQYF

D: -
J: TRBJ1-3
length: 14
V: TRBV5-1
size: -
DNA: TGCGCCAGCAGCTCTGGGGGGACGGGAAACACCATATATTTT
CDR3: CASSSGGTGNTIYF

D: -
J: TRBJ2-7
length: 15
V: TRBV4-3
size: few
DNA: TGCGCCAGCAGCCAAGAGTCGGATGCGTCCCACGAGCAGTACTTC
CDR3: CASSQESDASHEQYF

D: -
J: TRBJ1-1
length: 14
V: TRBV3-1/TRBV3-2
size: -
DNA: TGTGCCAGCAGCCAGGTGGAGGGGCGAACTGAAGCTTTCTTT
CDR3: CASSQVEGRTEAFF

D: -
J: TRBJ1-1
length: 13
V: TRBV12-5
size: -
DNA: TGTGCTAGTGGTTTGGGACAGCACACTGAAGCTTTCTTT
CDR3: CASGLGQHTEAFF

D: -
J: TRBJ2-1
length: 15
V: TRBV11-2
size: -
DNA: TGTGCCAGCAGCTCCCAGGGGAGCTCCTACAATGAGCAGTTCTTC
CDR3: CASSSQGSSYNEQFF

D: -
J: TRBJ1-5
length: 15
V: TRBV28
size: -
DNA: TGTGCCAGCAGTTTAGGCGGGATTAGACCCCCACCCCAGCATTTT
CDR3: CASSLGGIRPPPQHF

D: -
J: TRBJ2-7
length: 11
V: TRBV11-3
size: once
DNA: TGTGCCAGCAGCTCCCTCTACGAGCAGTACTTC
CDR3: CASSSLYEQYF

D: -
J: TRBJ1-2
length: 16
V: TRBV14
size: -
DNA: TGTGCCAGCAGCCGGGGCCAGGGCCCCTCCAACTATGGCTACACCTTC
CDR3: CASSRGQGPSNYGYTF

D: TRBD2
J: TRBJ2-4
length: 16
V: TRBV4-2
size: -
DNA: TGTGCCAGCAGCCAGCAAGAGACTAGCGCAAGGAACATTCAGTACTTC
CDR3: CASSQQETSARNIQYF

D: -
J: TRBJ1-3
length: 14
V: TRBV9
size: -
DNA: TGTGCCAGCAGCGCTTTGAGCTCTGGAAACACCATATATTTT
CDR3: CASSALSSGNTIYF

D: -
J: TRBJ1-3
length: 14
V: TRBV7-2
size: -
DNA: TGTGCCAGCAGCGGGCGGGGGACTGGAAACACCATATATTTT
CDR3: CASSGRGTGNTIYF

D: TRBD2
J: TRBJ2-3
length: 15
V: TRBV6-4
size: -
DNA: TGTGCCAGCAGCCCTCGGGGGGATATCACAGATACGCAGTATTTT
CDR3: CASSPRGDITDTQYF

D: TRBD1
J: TRBJ1-5
length: 14
V: TRBV5-8
size: -
DNA: TGTGCCAGCAGCACCGGGACAGGGATTCAGCCCCAGCATTTT
CDR3: CASSTGTGIQPQHF